Listed below are T cell receptor beta chains from one sample, sequenced in a study of cytomegalovirus exposure and HLA in healthy donors. Only in-frame clones appear in the TCRdb table, and some are missing; sequencing was by immunoSEQ multiplex PCR. In the table there are 200,000 or so clones, roughly 80% of which are singletons. The source material was PBMCs. These receptors all come from a girl aged 2-10 years in good health and CMV-seronegative. The CDR3 runs from the conserved cysteine through the conserved F or W. Each record gives: clone size, J gene, V gene, D gene, CDR3 protein, CDR3 DNA. D genes are given only for firm matches. Clone sizes are given selectively: once, few, many, or a class where the clone is expanded.

>NA|TRBJ1-5|TRBV6-1|NA
CASSLDGNQPQHF
TGTGCCAGCAGCCTCGACGGGAATCAGCCCCAGCATTTT
>NA|TRBJ2-5|TRBV15|NA
CATSRGGVLEMEYF
TGTGCCACCAGCAGAGGGGGGGTCCTGGAGATGGAGTACTTC
>NA|TRBJ2-3|TRBV29-1|TRBD2
CSGQRTSGSDTQYF
TGCAGCGGCCAGAGGACTAGCGGGAGTGATACGCAGTATTTT
>NA|TRBJ2-1|TRBV6-5|TRBD1
CASSKQGALNEQFF
TGTGCCAGCAGTAAACAGGGGGCTCTCAATGAGCAGTTCTTC
>once|TRBJ1-1|TRBV7-3|NA
CASSLGIGTEAFF
TGTGCCAGCAGCTTAGGCATTGGTACTGAAGCTTTCTTT
>once|TRBJ2-7|TRBV6-5|TRBD2
CASSYATSGYEQYF
TGTGCCAGCAGTTACGCGACTAGCGGTTACGAGCAGTACTTC
>NA|TRBJ2-1|TRBV12-2|NA
CASRGDSYNEQFF
TGTGCAAGTCGCGGGGACAGCTACAATGAGCAGTTCTTC
>once|TRBJ1-5|TRBV19|TRBD1
CASSIRSSGGKSEPQHF
TGTGCCAGTAGTATTAGATCGTCAGGGGGGAAATCGGAGCCCCAGCATTTT
>few|TRBJ2-7|TRBV5-6|TRBD2
CASTGGGSSYEQYF
TGTGCCAGCACCGGGGGGGGAAGCTCCTACGAGCAGTACTTC
>once|TRBJ1-2|TRBV7-2|NA
CASSSPTGGLTGYGYTF
TGTGCCAGCAGCTCGCCGACAGGCGGCCTAACTGGGTATGGCTACACCTTC
>once|TRBJ2-7|TRBV28|TRBD1
CASSGTGGRSYEQYF
TGTGCCAGCAGTGGGACAGGGGGGAGGTCCTACGAGCAGTACTTC
>few|TRBJ1-2|TRBV2|TRBD1
CASKGQGPRYGYTF
TGTGCCAGCAAAGGACAGGGTCCTAGGTATGGCTACACCTTC
>NA|TRBJ2-7|TRBV5-1|TRBD1
CASSSTGSSYEQYF
TGCGCCAGCAGCTCGACAGGGAGCTCCTACGAGCAGTACTTC
>NA|TRBJ1-1|TRBV4-2|NA
CASSQDNSQNTEAFF
TGTGCCAGCAGCCAAGATAACAGCCAGAACACTGAAGCTTTCTTT
>NA|TRBJ1-3|TRBV5-5|TRBD1
CASSLAGGNSGNTIYF
TGTGCCAGCAGCTTGGCAGGGGGCAACTCTGGAAACACCATATATTTT
>NA|TRBJ1-1|TRBV6-1|TRBD1
CASLTSQGLRTEAFF
TGTGCCAGCCTCACCTCACAGGGGTTGCGAACTGAAGCTTTCTTT
>NA|TRBJ2-1|TRBV7-2|NA
CASSLYGTGTANEQFF
TGTGCCAGCAGCTTATACGGGACTGGGACGGCCAATGAGCAGTTCTTC
>NA|TRBJ1-5|TRBV6-6|TRBD1
CASSLTGVQPQHF
TGTGCCAGCAGTTTAACAGGGGTCCAGCCCCAGCATTTT
>NA|TRBJ2-2|TRBV5-1|NA
CASTREQQTGELFF
TGCGCCAGCACCCGCGAACAGCAAACCGGGGAGCTGTTTTTT
>NA|TRBJ2-7|TRBV6-5|NA
CASSPSWPTGEQYF
TGTGCCAGCAGTCCCTCCTGGCCCACGGGTGAACAGTACTTC
>NA|TRBJ2-5|TRBV7-3|TRBD1
CASSRGGGSQETQYF
TGTGCCAGCAGCCGAGGGGGCGGTTCCCAAGAGACCCAGTACTTC
>NA|TRBJ1-4|TRBV7-9|TRBD1
CASSLFEGAYEKLFF
TGTGCCAGCAGCTTATTTGAGGGGGCCTATGAAAAACTGTTTTTT
>NA|TRBJ2-7|TRBV6-1|TRBD1
CASRPMETGPYEQYF
TGTGCCAGCAGACCTATGGAGACAGGGCCCTACGAGCAGTACTTC
>NA|TRBJ1-5|TRBV10-3|TRBD1
CAISESGQGAEPQHF
TGTGCCATCAGTGAGTCGGGACAGGGGGCTGAGCCCCAGCATTTT
>NA|TRBJ1-2|TRBV6-1|TRBD1
CASSEATGGYGYTF
TGTGCCAGCAGTGAAGCGACAGGGGGCTATGGCTACACCTTC
>NA|TRBJ2-7|TRBV30|NA
CAWDLGGKEGYEQYF
TGTGCCTGGGACTTGGGGGGTAAGGAGGGCTACGAGCAGTACTTC
>NA|TRBJ2-7|TRBV13|TRBD2
CASSRGGVASEFNHF
TGTGCCAGCAGCCGGGGAGGGGTAGCTAGCGAGTTTAACCACTTC
>NA|TRBJ2-2|TRBV7-6|TRBD1
CASSSRDRYTGELFF
TGTGCCAGCAGCAGCCGGGACAGATACACCGGGGAGCTGTTTTTT
>NA|TRBJ2-5|TRBV15|NA
CATSRALGSAETQYF
TGTGCCACCAGCAGGGCCTTGGGCTCGGCGGAGACCCAGTACTTC
>NA|TRBJ2-7|TRBV5-1|TRBD1
CASSSSDRPPYEQYF
TGCGCCAGCAGCTCGTCGGACAGGCCCCCCTACGAGCAGTACTTC
>NA|TRBJ1-4|TRBV15|TRBD1
CATSRDRGTGYEKLFF
TGTGCCACCAGCAGAGATCGAGGGACAGGGTATGAAAAACTGTTTTTT
>NA|TRBJ2-5|TRBV10-1|TRBD2
CARTSEVEETQYF
TGCGCCAGAACTAGCGAGGTCGAAGAGACCCAGTACTTC
>NA|TRBJ2-2|TRBV6-4|TRBD2
CASSDSAGGHTGELFF
TGTGCCAGCAGTGACAGTGCGGGAGGCCACACCGGGGAGCTGTTTTTT
>NA|TRBJ1-1|TRBV25-1|NA
CASSAGPNTEAFF
TGTGCCAGCAGTGCAGGGCCGAACACTGAAGCTTTCTTT
>NA|TRBJ2-3|TRBV4-1|TRBD1
CASSQDGQGGDTQYF
TGCGCCAGCAGCCAAGATGGACAGGGTGGAGATACGCAGTATTTT
>NA|TRBJ1-1|TRBV7-7|TRBD1
CASSLNIPGQFTMNTEAFF
TGTGCCAGCAGCTTAAACATACCGGGACAGTTCACCATGAACACTGAAGCTTTCTTT
>NA|TRBJ2-1|TRBV5-1|TRBD2
CASSLEPGPLLAGGPDEQFF
TGCGCCAGCAGCTTGGAACCAGGACCCCTCCTAGCGGGGGGGCCGGATGAGCAGTTCTTC
>NA|TRBJ2-1|TRBV6-4|TRBD2
CASANQGLPGNEQFF
TGTGCCAGCGCTAACCAGGGACTACCGGGCAATGAGCAGTTCTTC
>NA|TRBJ1-2|TRBV12-5|TRBD1
CASGFQGGVYGYTF
TGTGCTAGTGGTTTCCAGGGGGGCGTATATGGCTACACCTTC
>NA|TRBJ2-7|TRBV7-2|NA
CASSLGTVRTYEQYF
TGTGCCAGCAGCTTAGGGACTGTCCGAACCTACGAGCAGTACTTC
>NA|TRBJ2-1|TRBV19|TRBD2
CASSLSGLFYNEQFF
TGTGCCAGTAGTTTATCGGGACTATTCTACAATGAGCAGTTCTTC
>NA|TRBJ2-5|TRBV7-8|TRBD1
CASSSRRTQGYQETQYF
TGTGCCAGCAGCTCCCGACGAACACAGGGGTATCAAGAGACCCAGTACTTC
>NA|TRBJ1-6|TRBV4-1|NA
CASSQDLTGFSPLHF
TGCGCCAGCAGCCAAGATCTTACGGGGTTTTCACCCCTCCACTTT
>NA|TRBJ2-7|TRBV27|NA
CASSLGGAHEQYF
TGTGCCAGCAGTTTAGGGGGGGCCCACGAGCAGTACTTC
>few|TRBJ2-7|TRBV19|NA
CASSYDSYEQYF
TGTGCCAGTAGTTATGACAGTTACGAGCAGTACTTC
>NA|TRBJ1-2|TRBV5-1|NA
CASSRGREPYGYTF
TGCGCCAGCAGCAGAGGACGGGAGCCCTATGGCTACACCTTC
>NA|TRBJ1-4|TRBV5-1|TRBD1
CASSPGQGKEKLFF
TGCGCCAGCAGCCCGGGACAGGGGAAGGAAAAACTGTTTTTT
>NA|TRBJ2-7|TRBV15|TRBD2
CATSRAGDYYEQYF
TGTGCCACCAGCAGAGCCGGGGACTACTACGAGCAGTACTTC
>NA|TRBJ2-2|TRBV10-3|NA
CAIPTATANTGELFF
TGTGCCATACCTACAGCCACCGCGAACACCGGGGAGCTGTTTTTT
>NA|TRBJ2-5|TRBV9|TRBD2
CASSVVAGGPEETQYF
TGTGCCAGCAGCGTAGTAGCGGGAGGGCCCGAAGAGACCCAGTACTTC
>NA|TRBJ2-1|TRBV2|NA
CASSEALRGSNNEQFF
TGTGCCAGCAGTGAAGCGCTTCGGGGTTCCAACAATGAGCAGTTCTTC
>NA|TRBJ2-7|TRBV7-9|TRBD2
CASSQPGLAGTTYEQYF
TGTGCCAGCAGCCAACCGGGACTAGCGGGCACCACCTACGAGCAGTACTTC